The rows below give T cell receptor beta chains drawn from one sample of a study of blood T cell repertoires in COVID-19. This table comes from immunoSEQ multiplex PCR, and its TCRdb copy is limited to in-frame clones, with some not included. This table has 370,000 or so clones, around 84% appearing once. The sample was peripheral blood. The receptor source for this set is a human donor with acute or convalescent COVID-19. The donor label of this sample is uncertain. Both conserved end residues are part of each CDR3. The D gene is left open where the match is weak. Clone size is stated in some rows and not others, as once, few, many or a class when expanded.

clone_size	d_call	j_call	v_call	cdr3_nt	cdr3_aa
.	.	TRBJ1-2	TRBV15	TGTGCCACCAGCAGAGAAACGAGAGTTTATGGCTACACCTTC	CATSRETRVYGYTF
.	.	TRBJ1-1	TRBV6-5	TGTGCCAGCAGTTACGATAACCCAGGGGCGAACACTGAAGCTTTCTTT	CASSYDNPGANTEAFF
.	.	TRBJ1-1	TRBV7-9	TGTGCCAGCAGCTCCGGGACTGCGAACACTGAAGCTTTCTTT	CASSSGTANTEAFF
.	TRBD1	TRBJ1-2	TRBV30	TGTGCCTGGAGTCTACCGAACCGCCGGGACAGGGGGAGCTACACCTTC	CAWSLPNRRDRGSYTF
.	.	TRBJ1-2	TRBV6-1	TGTGCCAGCAGTGAGCCCGAGAACTATGGCTACACCTTC	CASSEPENYGYTF
few	TRBD1	TRBJ1-4	TRBV5-8	TGTGCCAGCAGCTTTCAGGGGGCAGGTGAAAAACTGTTTTTT	CASSFQGAGEKLFF
few	.	TRBJ2-1	TRBV5-8	TGTGCCAGCAGACATCGGCAGGGCGAGCAGTTCTTC	CASRHRQGEQFF
.	.	TRBJ1-5	TRBV28	TGTGCCAGCAGTTTAAATGGGCCCTTCCCCCAGCATTTT	CASSLNGPFPQHF
.	.	TRBJ2-5	TRBV6-5	TGTGCCAGCTCACTCGGGGGTATTAGGGCGGAGACCCAGTACTTC	CASSLGGIRAETQYF
many	TRBD2	TRBJ2-3	TRBV3-1/TRBV3-2	TGTGCCAGCAGCCGCTGGGGGACTAGCGACGTGGATACGCAGTATTTT	CASSRWGTSDVDTQYF
.	.	TRBJ2-7	TRBV24-1	TGTGCCACCGGAGGGGGCAATGGGGAGCAGTACTTC	CATGGGNGEQYF
.	.	TRBJ1-1	TRBV6-5	TGTGCCAGCAGTTACAACCGGGGGGTCACTGAAGCTTTCTTT	CASSYNRGVTEAFF
.	TRBD1	TRBJ1-6	TRBV5-1	TGCGCCAGCAGCCACGATAGAGGACAGGGTGCATCTCACCTCCACTTT	CASSHDRGQGASHLHF
.	TRBD1	TRBJ2-3	TRBV18	TGTGCCAGCTCAAACAGACAGGGGGAGGCAGATACGCAGTATTTT	CASSNRQGEADTQYF
.	TRBD1	TRBJ1-1	TRBV11-2	TGTGCCAGCAGCTCAATAGGAGGGGGCAGTATTGAAGCTTTCTTT	CASSSIGGGSIEAFF
.	.	TRBJ2-1	TRBV28	TGTGCCAGCATGAGTGGGGGGGCCCGGAACAATGAGCAGTTCTTC	CASMSGGARNNEQFF
.	.	TRBJ2-1	TRBV7-6	TGTGCCAGCAGCTTAGTCCCCCCCAGGGCGCCGAGCTCCTACAATGAGCAGTTCTTC	CASSLVPPRAPSSYNEQFF
.	TRBD1	TRBJ1-1	TRBV6-6	TGTGCCAGCAGTGCGGACAGGACGACTCAAGCTTTCTTT	CASSADRTTQAFF
few	TRBD1	TRBJ1-2	TRBV6-4	TGTGCCAGCAGAGGACAGGGGTCTGGCTACACCTTC	CASRGQGSGYTF
.	.	TRBJ2-1	TRBV6-5	TGTGCCAGCAGTCGGCTCGGACAGACCTACAATGAGCAGTTCTTC	CASSRLGQTYNEQFF
.	TRBD2	TRBJ2-2	TRBV19	TGTGCCAGTAGGAGACTAGCGGGAGCAGCGAACACCGGGGAGCTGTTTTTT	CASRRLAGAANTGELFF
.	TRBD2	TRBJ2-7	TRBV5-4	TGTGCCAGCAGCCATAGCGGGGGGGCCTACGAGCAGTACTTC	CASSHSGGAYEQYF
few	.	TRBJ2-5	TRBV2	TGTGCCAGCAGAGAAATGAGGGCGGGCGCAGAGACCCAGTACTTC	CASREMRAGAETQYF